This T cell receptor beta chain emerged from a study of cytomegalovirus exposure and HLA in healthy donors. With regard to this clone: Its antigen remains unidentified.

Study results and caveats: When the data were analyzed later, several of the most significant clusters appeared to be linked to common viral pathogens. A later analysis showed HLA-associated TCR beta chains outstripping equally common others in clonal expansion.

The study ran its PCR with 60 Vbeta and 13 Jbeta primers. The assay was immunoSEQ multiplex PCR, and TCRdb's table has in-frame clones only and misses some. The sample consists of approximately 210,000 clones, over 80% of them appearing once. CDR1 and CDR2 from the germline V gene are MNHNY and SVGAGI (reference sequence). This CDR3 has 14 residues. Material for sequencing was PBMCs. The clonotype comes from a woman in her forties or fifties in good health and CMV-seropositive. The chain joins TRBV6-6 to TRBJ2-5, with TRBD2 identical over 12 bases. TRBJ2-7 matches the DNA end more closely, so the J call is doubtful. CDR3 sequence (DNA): TGTGCCAGCAGCCCACGGACTAGCGGGGACGAGCAGTACTTC. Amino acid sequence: CASSPRTSGDEQYF.